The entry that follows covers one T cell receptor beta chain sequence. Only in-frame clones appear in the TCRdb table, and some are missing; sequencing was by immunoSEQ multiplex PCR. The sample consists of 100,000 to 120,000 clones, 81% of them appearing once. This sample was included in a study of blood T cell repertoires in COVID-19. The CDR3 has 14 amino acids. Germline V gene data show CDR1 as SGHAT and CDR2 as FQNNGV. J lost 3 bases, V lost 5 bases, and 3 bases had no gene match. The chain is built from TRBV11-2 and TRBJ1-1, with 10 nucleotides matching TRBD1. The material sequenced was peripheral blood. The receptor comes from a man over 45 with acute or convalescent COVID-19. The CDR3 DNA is TGTGCCAGCAGCGTGACAGGGGGCGACACTGAAGCTTTCTTT. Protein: CASSVTGGDTEAFF. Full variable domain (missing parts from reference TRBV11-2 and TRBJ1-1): EAGVAQSPRYKIIEKRQSVAFWCNPISGHATLYWYQQILGQGPKLLIQFQNNGVVDDSQLPKDRFSAERLKGVDSTLKIQPAKLEDSAVYLCASSVTGGDTEAFFGQGTRLTVV.